This T cell receptor (beta chain) was identified in a study of T cells in women clearing cervical HPV infection. Across the study: Cases' blood sampling followed lesion detection by median approximately 150 days (90 to 200).

TCRdb's copy holds only in-frame clones and misses some; the assay was immunoSEQ multiplex PCR. With 35,000 to 50,000 clones in the sample, the ten largest clones hold 7.6%. The specimen was blood buffy coat. This TCR derives from a woman aged 18 to 75 with a cervical HPV16 infection that either progressed to CIN3+ or cleared (not recorded which).

The CDR3 DNA, read in part, is TGTGCCAGTAGGCCCACTAGCGGGAGCTCCTACGAG. Amino acids: CASRPTSGSSYE. The entire CDR3 protein reads CASRPTSGSSYEQYF. The chain links TRBV19 to TRBJ2-7; 11 bases are shared with TRBD2. The DNA ends 3 residues before the CDR3 does, and the rest of the CDR3 is filled in from the germline J gene. The V segment lost 6 bases and the J segment 0 bases; nucleotides outside the gene matches: 4. Germline loops: CDR1 LNHDA, CDR2 SQIVND (reference sequence). The CDR3 runs 15 residues.